The 10 T cell receptor beta chains presented below share a single source sample, sequenced in a study of blood T cell repertoires in COVID-19. The protocol was immunoSEQ multiplex PCR, while the TCRdb copy is restricted to in-frame clones and leaves out a portion. Of some 240,000 clones listed, 65% to 85% are singletons. The sample taken for sequencing was PBMCs or T cells enriched from blood (not recorded which). The receptors stem from a man aged 50 to 60 who had recovered from COVID-19.

CDR3 nucleotide sequence: TGTGCCAGCAGTCACTACCAGGGTAGTGTGTTCTTC. Translating gives CASSHYQGSVFF. The chain employs TRBV6-5 and TRBJ2-1; the D gene is possibly TRBD1 (5 bases). CDR3 length equals 12 residues. The germline V gene has CDR1 MNHEY and CDR2 SVGAGI. V was clipped by 5 bases and J by 15 bases, with 17 bases between them.

V is TRBV5-4 and J is TRBJ2-7, with D perhaps matching TRBD1 (5 bases). CDR3 length: 12 residues. Germline lookup yields CDR1 SGHNT and CDR2 YYREEE (reference sequence). The V gene lost 4 bases and the J gene lost 6 bases, with 11 bases spanning the gap. The DNA of the CDR3 is TGTGCCAGCAGCAGGGGCCTCCGCGAGCAGTACTTC. Protein product: CASSRGLREQYF.

This chain links TRBV5-1 with TRBJ1-1, with 9 bases aligning to TRBD1. This CDR3 is built from 18 residues. Germline CDR1 and CDR2: SGHRS and YFSETQ. After removal of 4 bases from V and 11 bases from J, the junction contained 24 bases not matched to a gene. The CDR3 bases are TGCGCCAGCAGCCCGTTTCAAAACGCCGGGACAGGGTCCCTTGGGGCTTTCTTT. Protein product: CASSPFQNAGTGSLGAFF.

In its sample, this clone was seen many times. The CDR3 region is CASSPMHRQLRGTEAFF. CDR3 nucleotides: TGTGCCAGCAGCCCAATGCACAGACAGCTCCGGGGGACTGAAGCTTTCTTT. The chain employs TRBV7-8 and TRBJ1-1; D is possibly TRBD1 (5 bases). CDR1 is SGHVS and CDR2 is FQNEAQ in the germline V gene. Trimming stripped 5 bases from V and 5 bases from J, with 24 bases between. This CDR3 is built from 17 residues.

The rearrangement uses TRBV19 and TRBJ1-2; D uncertain. The germline gives CDR1 LNHDA, CDR2 SQIVND (reference sequence). Trimming cost V 5 bases and J 8 bases, with 15 bases left between them. This CDR3 spans 13 amino acids. CDR3 sequence (DNA): TGTGCCAGTAGTCCCCGACGGGAGAGGGGCTACACCTTC. This encodes CASSPRRERGYTF. The full variable domain, in which reference TRBV19 and TRBJ1-2 provide the parts outside the CDR3, is DGGITQSPKYLFRKEGQNVTLSCEQNLNHDAMYWYRQDPGQGLRLIYYSQIVNDFQKGDIAEGYSVSREKKESFPLTVTSAQKNPTAFYLCASSPRRERGYTFGSGTRLTVV.

This chain joins TRBV6-5 and TRBJ2-7; maybe TRBD2 (5 bases). Trimming left V 8 bases short and J 5 bases short, with 19 bases between. Germline assignment: CDR1 MNHEY and CDR2 SVGAGI. The CDR3 loop spans 14 amino acids. CDR3 sequence (DNA): TGTGCCAGCCAGCCCTTGACTATAATTAACGAGCAGTACTTC. It specifies CASQPLTIINEQYF.

V and J are TRBV28 and TRBJ2-1; 11 bases match TRBD2. CDR3 size: 16 residues. With 5 bases clipped from V and 4 bases from J, the junction kept 7 bases outside the gene matches. CDR1 and CDR2 (germline): MDHEN, SYDVKM. The chain's CDR3 is CASSPGGTSGYNEQFF. In nucleotides, the CDR3 is TGTGCCAGCAGTCCCGGGGGGACTAGCGGTTACAATGAGCAGTTCTTC. Together with reference TRBV28 and TRBJ2-1, the CDR3 gives the full variable domain: DVKVTQSSRYLVKRTGEKVFLECVQDMDHENMFWYRQDPGLGLRLIYFSYDVKMKEKGDIPEGYSVSREKKERFSLILESASTNQTSMYLCASSPGGTSGYNEQFFGPGTRLTVL.

This chain links TRBV18 with TRBJ2-2, with 8 nucleotides matching TRBD1. Germline-derived CDR1 and CDR2 are KGHSH and LQKENI. J gave up 0 bases and V 4 bases, and 4 bases lay outside the gene matches. The CDR3 is 16 residues long. As DNA, the CDR3 is TGTGCCAGCTCACGAGGACAGGGAACGAACACCGGGGAGCTGTTTTTT. This translates into CASSRGQGTNTGELFF.

This clone was seen only once. V is TRBV10-3 and J is TRBJ2-3; TRBD2 agrees at 9 bases. Germline V gene data show CDR1 as ENHRY and CDR2 as SYGVKD. This CDR3 spans 15 amino acids. The J segment lost 5 bases and the V segment lost 7 bases, leaving 10 bases of the junction unmatched. The CDR3 coding sequence is TGTGCCATCAACGGAGCGGGAGGTGAAGTAGATACGCAGTATTTT. Translation gives CAINGAGGEVDTQYF.

J is TRBJ1-3 and V is TRBV5-1; 7 positions agree with TRBD1. Germline CDR1 SGHRS, CDR2 YFSETQ. V dropped 3 bases and J dropped 0; count of bases not matched to a gene: 9. CDR3 length: 17 residues. The CDR3 DNA reads TGCGCCAGCAGCTCCCTAAGACAGGGAGCCTCTGGAAACACCATATATTTT. Amino acid sequence: CASSSLRQGASGNTIYF.